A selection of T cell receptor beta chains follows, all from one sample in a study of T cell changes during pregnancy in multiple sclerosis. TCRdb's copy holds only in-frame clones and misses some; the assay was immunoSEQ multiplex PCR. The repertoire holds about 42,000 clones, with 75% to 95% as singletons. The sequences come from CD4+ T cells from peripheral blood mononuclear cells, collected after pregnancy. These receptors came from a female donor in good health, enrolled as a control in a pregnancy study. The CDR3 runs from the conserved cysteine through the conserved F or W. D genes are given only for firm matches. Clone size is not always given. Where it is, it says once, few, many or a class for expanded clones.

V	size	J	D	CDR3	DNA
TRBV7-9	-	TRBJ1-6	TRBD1	CASSAQGASPLHF	TGTGCCAGCAGCGCACAGGGGGCGTCACCCCTCCACTTT
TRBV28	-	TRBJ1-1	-	CASTSIPLNTEAFF	TGTGCCAGCACCTCTATACCCTTGAACACTGAAGCTTTCTTT
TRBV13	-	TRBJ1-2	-	CASRTSIGQRLYGYTF	TGTGCCAGCAGAACCTCTATTGGACAGAGACTCTATGGCTACACCTTC
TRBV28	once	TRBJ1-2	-	CASSSRGFLTPNYGYTF	TGTGCCAGCAGTTCCAGGGGTTTCCTAACCCCTAACTATGGCTACACCTTC
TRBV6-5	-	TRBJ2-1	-	CASSYGRRNEQFF	TGTGCCAGCAGTTACGGGCGACGCAATGAGCAGTTCTTC
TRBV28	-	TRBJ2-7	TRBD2	CASSSWGAGGGEQYF	TGTGCCAGCAGTTCCTGGGGAGCGGGAGGAGGCGAGCAGTACTTC
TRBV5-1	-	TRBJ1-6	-	CASSSRDSPLHF	TGCGCCAGCAGCTCCCGTGATTCACCCCTCCACTTT
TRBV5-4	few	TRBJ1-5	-	CASSLQGSNQPQHF	TGTGCCAGCAGCTTACAGGGAAGCAATCAGCCCCAGCATTTT
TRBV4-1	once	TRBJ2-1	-	CASSQEGWAGTNEQFF	TGCGCCAGCAGCCAAGAAGGGTGGGCGGGGACCAATGAGCAGTTCTTC
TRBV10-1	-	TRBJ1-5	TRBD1	CASSSPDRVTNQPQHF	TGCGCCAGCAGTAGCCCGGACAGGGTGACCAATCAGCCCCAGCATTTT
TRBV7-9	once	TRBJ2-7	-	CASSLGSQTYEQYF	TGTGCCAGCAGCTTAGGAAGTCAGACCTACGAGCAGTACTTC
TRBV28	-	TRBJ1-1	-	CASNLGQTNTEAFF	TGTGCCAGCAATCTTGGACAGACGAACACTGAAGCTTTCTTT
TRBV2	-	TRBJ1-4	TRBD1	CASSYYRGGEKLFF	TGTGCCAGCAGCTATTACAGGGGTGGTGAAAAACTGTTTTTT
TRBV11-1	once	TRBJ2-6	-	CASSLEGQSGANVLTF	TGTGCCAGCAGCTTAGAGGGGCAGTCCGGGGCCAACGTCCTGACTTTC
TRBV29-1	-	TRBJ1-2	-	CSVVAPQHNYGYTF	TGCAGCGTTGTGGCACCTCAACATAACTATGGCTACACCTTC
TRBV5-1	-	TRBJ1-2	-	CASSLGAGNGYTF	TGCGCCAGCAGCTTGGGGGCAGGGAATGGCTACACCTTC
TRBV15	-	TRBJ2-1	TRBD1	CATSRGTQGDNEQFF	TGTGCCACCAGCAGAGGTACCCAGGGGGACAATGAGCAGTTCTTC
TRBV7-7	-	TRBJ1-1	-	CASSFAQNTEAFF	TGTGCTAGCAGCTTTGCACAGAACACTGAAGCTTTCTTT
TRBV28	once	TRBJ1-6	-	CASSFVTGEEPRTYNSPLHF	TGTGCCAGCAGTTTTGTGACAGGAGAGGAGCCTAGGACCTATAATTCACCCCTCCACTTT
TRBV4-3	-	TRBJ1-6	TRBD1	CASSQGDRENSPLHF	TGCGCCAGCAGCCAAGGGGACAGGGAGAATTCACCCCTCCACTTT
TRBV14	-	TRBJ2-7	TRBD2	CASSPLAEDNEQYF	TGTGCCAGCAGCCCACTAGCGGAGGACAACGAGCAGTACTTC
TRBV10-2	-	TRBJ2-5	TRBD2	CASSGGAGETQYF	TGCGCCAGCAGCGGGGGGGCAGGAGAGACCCAGTACTTC
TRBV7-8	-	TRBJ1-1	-	CASSLTPSTEAFF	TGTGCCAGCAGCTTAACTCCCTCCACTGAAGCTTTCTTT
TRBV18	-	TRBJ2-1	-	CASSPPNYNEQFF	TGTGCCAGCTCACCCCCCAACTACAATGAGCAGTTCTTC
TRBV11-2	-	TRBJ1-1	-	CASSLLQGRDTEAFF	TGTGCCAGCAGCTTACTTCAGGGAAGGGACACTGAAGCTTTCTTT
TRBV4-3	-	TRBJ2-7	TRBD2	CASSQQRLAGAYEQYF	TGCGCCAGCAGCCAGCAGAGACTAGCGGGGGCCTACGAGCAGTACTTC
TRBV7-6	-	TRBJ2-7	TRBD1	CASSLRTGAAYEQYF	TGTGCCAGCAGCCTACGGACAGGGGCGGCCTACGAGCAGTACTTC
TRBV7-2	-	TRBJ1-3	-	CASSPGGSGNTIYF	TGTGCCAGCAGTCCCGGGGGCTCTGGAAACACCATATATTTT
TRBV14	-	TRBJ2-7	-	CASSLKTRTGYNLHEQYF	TGTGCCAGCAGCCTTAAAACCCGAACAGGGTATAATCTCCACGAGCAGTACTTC
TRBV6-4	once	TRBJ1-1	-	CASSLQNTEAFF	TGTGCCAGCAGTTTACAGAACACTGAAGCTTTCTTT
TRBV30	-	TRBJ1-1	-	CAWNLLDWAFF	TGTGCCTGGAACTTATTGGACTGGGCTTTCTTT
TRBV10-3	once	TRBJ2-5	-	CAIRGTGDKRTQYF	TGTGCCATCAGGGGCACAGGAGACAAGAGAACCCAGTACTTC
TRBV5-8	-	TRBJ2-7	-	CASSLMAGALISYEQYF	TGTGCCAGCAGCTTGATGGCAGGGGCGCTTATATCCTACGAGCAGTACTTC
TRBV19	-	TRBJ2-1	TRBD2	CASSPRGTSGYNEQFF	TGTGCCAGTAGTCCCCGGGGGACTAGCGGATACAATGAGCAGTTCTTC
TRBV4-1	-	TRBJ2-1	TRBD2	CASSQPSGRAQYNEQFF	TGCGCCAGCAGCCAACCTAGCGGGAGGGCCCAATACAATGAGCAGTTCTTC
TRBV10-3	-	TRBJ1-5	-	CAISQDSNQPQHF	TGTGCCATCAGCCAGGATAGCAATCAGCCCCAGCATTTT
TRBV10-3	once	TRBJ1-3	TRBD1	CAISETGDPSLGGNTIYF	TGTGCCATCAGTGAGACAGGGGATCCCTCCCTTGGTGGAAACACCATATATTTT
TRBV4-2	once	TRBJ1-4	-	CASTAGPGDVWEKLFF	TGTGCCAGCACCGCGGGTCCAGGGGATGTCTGGGAAAAACTGTTTTTT
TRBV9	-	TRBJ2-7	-	CASSVDLGGGDEQYF	TGTGCCAGCAGCGTAGACCTAGGGGGAGGGGACGAGCAGTACTTC
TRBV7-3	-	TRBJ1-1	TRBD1	CASSPGQGEAFF	TGTGCCAGCAGCCCGGGACAGGGGGAAGCTTTCTTT
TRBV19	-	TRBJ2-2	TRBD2	CASSIILAGGPGELFF	TGTGCCAGTAGTATTATACTAGCGGGAGGCCCCGGGGAGCTGTTTTTT
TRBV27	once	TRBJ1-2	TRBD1	CASRKQGISGYTF	TGTGCCAGCAGGAAACAGGGGATAAGTGGCTACACCTTC
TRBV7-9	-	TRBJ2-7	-	CASSEEGGYEQYF	TGTGCCAGCAGCGAGGAAGGTGGGTACGAGCAGTACTTC
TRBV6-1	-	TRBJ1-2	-	CASSEHGGNYGYTF	TGTGCCAGCAGTGAACATGGAGGGAACTATGGCTACACCTTC
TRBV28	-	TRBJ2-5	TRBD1	CASRGQGGETQYF	TGTGCCAGCAGGGGACAGGGTGGGGAGACCCAGTACTTC
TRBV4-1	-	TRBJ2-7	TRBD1	CASSGDRGRSYEQYF	TGCGCCAGCAGCGGAGACAGGGGGAGGTCCTACGAGCAGTACTTC
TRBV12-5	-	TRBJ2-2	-	CASGTILGELFF	TGTGCTAGTGGTACTATCCTGGGGGAGCTGTTTTTT
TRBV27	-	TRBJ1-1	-	CASSFYNIGVGTEAFF	TGTGCCAGCAGTTTCTACAACATAGGGGTTGGCACTGAAGCTTTCTTT
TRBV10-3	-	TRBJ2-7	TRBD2	CAISESLARTYEQYF	TGTGCCATCAGTGAGTCACTAGCGAGAACCTACGAGCAGTACTTC
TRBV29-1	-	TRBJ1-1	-	CSVVGGTEAFF	TGCAGCGTTGTGGGGGGCACTGAAGCTTTCTTT
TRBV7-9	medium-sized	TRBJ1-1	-	CASSLAGEAFF	TGTGCCAGCAGCTTAGCCGGTGAAGCTTTCTTT
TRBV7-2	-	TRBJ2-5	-	CASSLAFRETQYF	TGTGCCAGCAGCTTAGCGTTCAGAGAGACCCAGTACTTC
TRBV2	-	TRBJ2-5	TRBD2	CATPTSGGYQETQYF	TGTGCCACCCCGACTAGCGGAGGGTACCAAGAGACCCAGTACTTC
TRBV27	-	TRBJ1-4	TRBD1	CASDTTGQSSTNEKLFF	TGTGCCAGCGACACGACAGGGCAAAGCTCAACTAATGAAAAACTGTTTTTT